This T cell receptor beta chain was captured by sequencing in a study of blood T cell repertoires in COVID-19. Study information: Sites across the United States, Italy and Spain contributed samples from acute and convalescent COVID-19. T cells, B-cell-depleted T cells, or PBMCs supplied cDNA or gDNA.

Germline CDR1 reads SGHTA; CDR2 reads FQGNSA. The ends were cut back, 4 bases at V and 5 bases at J, with 8 bases in the middle. The CDR3 extends over 13 amino acids. Details on this clone: Other DNA sequences within the sample encode an identical CDR3.

Profiling relied on immunoSEQ multiplex PCR, and the TCRdb table lists in-frame clones only, not all of them. The sample lists about 300,000 clones, more than 70% occurring once. Sequencing was performed on peripheral blood. The rearrangement joins TRBV7-2 to TRBJ2-2; D is possibly TRBD1 (6 bases). The source is a woman aged 50 to 65 with acute or convalescent COVID-19. For the CDR3, the DNA is TGTGCCAGCAGCTCCAGGGGAACCGGGGAGCTGTTTTTT. Residues: CASSSRGTGELFF.